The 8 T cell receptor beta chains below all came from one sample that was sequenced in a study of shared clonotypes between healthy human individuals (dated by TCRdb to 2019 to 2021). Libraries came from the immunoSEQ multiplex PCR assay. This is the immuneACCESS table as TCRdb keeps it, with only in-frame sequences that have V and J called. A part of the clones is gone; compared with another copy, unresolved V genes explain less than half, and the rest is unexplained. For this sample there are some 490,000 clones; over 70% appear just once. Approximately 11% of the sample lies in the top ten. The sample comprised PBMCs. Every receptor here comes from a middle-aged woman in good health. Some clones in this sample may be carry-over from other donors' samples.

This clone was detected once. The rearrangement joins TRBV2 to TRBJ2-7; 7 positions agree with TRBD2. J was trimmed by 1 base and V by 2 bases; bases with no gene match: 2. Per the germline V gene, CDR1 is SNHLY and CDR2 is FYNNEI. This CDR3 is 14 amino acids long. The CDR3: CASSEPRESYEQYF. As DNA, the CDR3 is TGTGCCAGCAGTGAACCGCGGGAGTCCTACGAGCAGTACTTC.

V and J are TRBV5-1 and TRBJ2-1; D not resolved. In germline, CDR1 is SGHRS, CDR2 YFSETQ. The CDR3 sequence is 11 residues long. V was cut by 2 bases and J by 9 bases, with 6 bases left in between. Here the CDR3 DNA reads TGCGCCAGCAGCTTTACGGGTGAGCAGTTCTTC. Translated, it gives CASSFTGEQFF.

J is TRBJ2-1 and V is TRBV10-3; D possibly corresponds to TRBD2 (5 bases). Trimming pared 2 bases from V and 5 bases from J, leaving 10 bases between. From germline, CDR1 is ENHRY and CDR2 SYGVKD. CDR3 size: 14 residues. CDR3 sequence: CAISEVSVHNEQFF. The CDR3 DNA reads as TGTGCCATCAGTGAGGTTAGCGTTCACAATGAGCAGTTCTTC.

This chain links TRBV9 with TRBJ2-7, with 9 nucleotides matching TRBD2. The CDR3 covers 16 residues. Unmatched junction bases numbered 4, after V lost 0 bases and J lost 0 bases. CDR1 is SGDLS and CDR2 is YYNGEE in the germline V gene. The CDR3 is CASSVDSGGSSYEQYF. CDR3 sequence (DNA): TGTGCCAGCAGCGTAGATAGCGGGGGTAGCTCCTACGAGCAGTACTTC.

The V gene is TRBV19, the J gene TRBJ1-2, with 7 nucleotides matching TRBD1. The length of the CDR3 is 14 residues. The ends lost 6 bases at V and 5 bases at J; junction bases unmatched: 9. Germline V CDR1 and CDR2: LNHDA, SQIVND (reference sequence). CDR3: CASSRQGVVYGYTF. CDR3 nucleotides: TGTGCCAGTAGCCGCCAGGGGGTTGTTTATGGCTACACCTTC.

Written as DNA, the CDR3 is TGCGCCAGCAGCGCTACCTTCAGGGTAGGCGAGCAGTACTTC. Protein sequence: CASSATFRVGEQYF. This chain connects TRBV5-1 to TRBJ2-7, with D maybe TRBD1 (5 bases). This CDR3 spans 14 amino acids. Germline V lookup: CDR1 SGHRS, CDR2 YFSETQ. V was pared by 4 bases and J by 6 bases, with 17 bases between.

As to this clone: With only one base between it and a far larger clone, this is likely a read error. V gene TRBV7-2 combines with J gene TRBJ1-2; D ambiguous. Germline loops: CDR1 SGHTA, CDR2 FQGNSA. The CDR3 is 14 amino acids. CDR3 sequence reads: CASSPVVLRDGHTF. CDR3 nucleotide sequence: TGTGCCAGCAGCCCGGTTGTTCTGAGGGATGGCCACACCTTC.

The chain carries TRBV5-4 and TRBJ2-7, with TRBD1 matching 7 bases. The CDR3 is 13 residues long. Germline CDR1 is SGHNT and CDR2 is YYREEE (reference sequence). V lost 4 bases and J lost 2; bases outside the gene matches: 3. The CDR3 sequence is CASSIGQAYEQYF. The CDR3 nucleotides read TGTGCCAGCAGCATAGGACAGGCCTACGAGCAGTACTTC.